Listed below are T cell receptor beta chains from one sample, sequenced in a study of T-cell reconstitution after alpha-beta-depleted transplantation in children. TCRdb analysed the PCR reads with MiXCR anew, one entry per CDR3 protein. The table records hundreds of thousands of distinct CDR3 sequences, about an eighth of them present only once. The source material was PBMCs, sampled from the stem cell graft. The receptors originated from a human donor who donated a stem cell graft to a child with Fanconi anemia. Both conserved end residues are part of each CDR3. A D gene is named only where the DNA matches it firmly. Clone size appears in some rows only: once, few, many, or a class for an expanded clone.

clone_size: many
j_call: TRBJ1-1
v_call: TRBV11-1
d_call: NA
cdr3_aa: CASSLGGPGTEAFF
cdr3_nt: TGTGCCAGCAGCTTGGGGGGGCCGGGGACTGAAGCTTTCTTT

clone_size: few
j_call: TRBJ1-1
v_call: TRBV18
d_call: NA
cdr3_aa: CASSRAAMNTEAFF
cdr3_nt: TGTGCCAGCTCACGGGCAGCCATGAACACTGAAGCTTTCTTT

clone_size: few
j_call: TRBJ1-1
v_call: TRBV7-4
d_call: TRBD1
cdr3_aa: CASSLNNRGTHTEAFF
cdr3_nt: TGTGCCAGCAGCTTAAATAACAGGGGAACGCACACTGAAGCTTTCTTT

clone_size: few
j_call: TRBJ2-2
v_call: TRBV4-3
d_call: NA
cdr3_aa: CASSQSPGAGELFF
cdr3_nt: TGCGCCAGCAGCCAGTCCCCAGGGGCCGGGGAGCTGTTTTTT

clone_size: NA
j_call: TRBJ1-1
v_call: TRBV6-5
d_call: NA
cdr3_aa: CASSYTQAARNTEAFF
cdr3_nt: TGTGCCAGCAGTTACACACAGGCTGCCCGAAACACTGAAGCTTTCTTT

clone_size: NA
j_call: TRBJ2-6
v_call: TRBV11-2
d_call: NA
cdr3_aa: CASSRSRRTEFSGANVLTF
cdr3_nt: TGTGCCAGCAGCCGATCAAGGAGGACAGAGTTCTCTGGGGCCAACGTCCTGACTTTC

clone_size: NA
j_call: TRBJ1-1
v_call: TRBV12-3/TRBV12-4
d_call: NA
cdr3_aa: CASSLTQVTF
cdr3_nt: TGTGCCAGCAGTTTAACCCAGGTGACATTT

clone_size: NA
j_call: TRBJ2-1
v_call: TRBV25-1
d_call: TRBD2
cdr3_aa: CASSDLTSGGAYNEQFF
cdr3_nt: TGTGCCAGCAGTGATCTCACTAGCGGGGGAGCCTACAATGAGCAGTTCTTC

clone_size: NA
j_call: TRBJ2-3
v_call: TRBV4-3
d_call: NA
cdr3_aa: CASSQEIALEGDTQYF
cdr3_nt: TGCGCCAGCAGCCAAGAGATAGCCCTCGAGGGAGATACGCAGTATTTT

clone_size: NA
j_call: TRBJ2-5
v_call: TRBV7-8
d_call: TRBD1
cdr3_aa: CASSPGTVFQETQYF
cdr3_nt: TGTGCCAGCAGCCCCGGGACAGTTTTCCAAGAGACCCAGTACTTC

clone_size: many
j_call: TRBJ1-2
v_call: TRBV10-3
d_call: TRBD1
cdr3_aa: CAISRDRGNYGYTF
cdr3_nt: TGTGCCATCAGCCGGGACAGGGGGAACTATGGCTACACCTTC

clone_size: NA
j_call: TRBJ2-3
v_call: TRBV5-1
d_call: NA
cdr3_aa: CASSLAHRSTDTQYF
cdr3_nt: TGCGCCAGCAGCTTGGCCCACAGGAGCACAGATACGCAGTATTTT

clone_size: few
j_call: TRBJ1-1
v_call: TRBV11-2
d_call: NA
cdr3_aa: CASSLDRGPEAFF
cdr3_nt: TGTGCCAGCAGCTTAGACAGGGGACCTGAAGCTTTCTTT

clone_size: few
j_call: TRBJ2-3
v_call: TRBV5-4
d_call: TRBD2
cdr3_aa: CASSTRGGRVDTQYF
cdr3_nt: TGTGCCAGCAGCACCCGGGGGGGCCGGGTAGATACGCAGTATTTT

clone_size: NA
j_call: TRBJ1-5
v_call: TRBV7-9
d_call: NA
cdr3_aa: CASSLSGTAAQDQPQHF
cdr3_nt: TGTGCCAGCAGCTTATCCGGTACGGCAGCCCAAGATCAGCCCCAGCATTTT

clone_size: NA
j_call: TRBJ2-1
v_call: TRBV4-2
d_call: TRBD1
cdr3_aa: CASSQDLVRRVGDRAYEQFF
cdr3_nt: TGTGCCAGCAGCCAAGATCTCGTACGAAGGGTAGGGGACAGGGCATATGAGCAGTTCTTC

clone_size: NA
j_call: TRBJ1-6
v_call: TRBV11-3
d_call: NA
cdr3_aa: CASSPLQGGNSPLHF
cdr3_nt: TGTGCCAGCAGCCCACTACAGGGAGGGAATTCACCCCTCCACTTT

clone_size: few
j_call: TRBJ1-2
v_call: TRBV12-3/TRBV12-4
d_call: TRBD1
cdr3_aa: CASSSRDRGWGGYTF
cdr3_nt: TGTGCCAGCAGTTCCCGGGACAGGGGATGGGGGGGCTACACCTTC

clone_size: few
j_call: TRBJ2-2
v_call: TRBV20-1
d_call: TRBD2
cdr3_aa: CSAIAGGGGELFF
cdr3_nt: TGCAGTGCCATAGCGGGGGGGGGCGGGGAGCTGTTTTTT

clone_size: NA
j_call: TRBJ2-5
v_call: TRBV5-5
d_call: NA
cdr3_aa: CASMPSGTPYGTQYF
cdr3_nt: TGTGCCAGCATGCCCTCCGGGACACCGTACGGGACCCAGTACTTC

clone_size: NA
j_call: TRBJ2-5
v_call: TRBV15
d_call: NA
cdr3_aa: CATSRDLPGLGQEETQYF
cdr3_nt: TGTGCCACCAGCAGAGACTTACCTGGCTTGGGGCAGGAAGAGACCCAGTACTTC

clone_size: many
j_call: TRBJ2-3
v_call: TRBV20-1
d_call: NA
cdr3_aa: CSARDDRGADTQYF
cdr3_nt: TGCAGTGCTAGAGATGATAGAGGGGCAGATACGCAGTATTTT

clone_size: many
j_call: TRBJ2-7
v_call: TRBV7-9
d_call: NA
cdr3_aa: CASSLSETYEQYF
cdr3_nt: TGTGCCAGCAGCTTATCAGAAACCTACGAGCAGTACTTC

clone_size: NA
j_call: TRBJ1-1
v_call: TRBV12-3/TRBV12-4
d_call: TRBD1
cdr3_aa: CASSLSDRGQKAFF
cdr3_nt: TGTGCCAGCAGTTTATCGGACAGGGGGCAAAAAGCTTTCTTT

clone_size: few
j_call: TRBJ2-5
v_call: TRBV2
d_call: NA
cdr3_aa: CASQRESPGETQYF
cdr3_nt: TGTGCCAGCCAGAGGGAGTCCCCGGGAGAGACCCAGTACTTC

clone_size: NA
j_call: TRBJ1-1
v_call: TRBV29-1
d_call: NA
cdr3_aa: CSVGGTRVNTEAFF
cdr3_nt: TGCAGCGTTGGGGGTACCCGGGTGAACACTGAAGCTTTCTTT

clone_size: NA
j_call: TRBJ2-4
v_call: TRBV5-6
d_call: NA
cdr3_aa: CASSSGLPRGIAKNIQYF
cdr3_nt: TGTGCCAGCAGCTCCGGTCTCCCCCGGGGTATAGCCAAAAACATTCAGTACTTC

clone_size: many
j_call: TRBJ2-1
v_call: TRBV5-1
d_call: NA
cdr3_aa: CASSPEPATNEQFF
cdr3_nt: TGCGCCAGCAGTCCAGAACCTGCGACCAATGAGCAGTTCTTC

clone_size: NA
j_call: TRBJ2-5
v_call: TRBV13
d_call: NA
cdr3_aa: CASSLSRGGNQETQYF
cdr3_nt: TGTGCCAGCAGCTTAAGCCGGGGAGGAAATCAAGAGACCCAGTACTTC

clone_size: many
j_call: TRBJ2-1
v_call: TRBV12-3/TRBV12-4
d_call: TRBD2
cdr3_aa: CASSPPGRGGQNEQFF
cdr3_nt: TGTGCCAGCAGTCCCCCAGGACGGGGGGGCCAAAATGAGCAGTTCTTC

clone_size: many
j_call: TRBJ1-2
v_call: TRBV3-1
d_call: TRBD1
cdr3_aa: CASSHRQGVLTF
cdr3_nt: TGTGCCAGCAGCCACCGACAGGGGGTATTAACCTTC

clone_size: NA
j_call: TRBJ1-1
v_call: TRBV20-1
d_call: TRBD1
cdr3_aa: CSARAPGQGSTEAFF
cdr3_nt: TGCAGTGCTAGAGCTCCGGGACAGGGTTCCACTGAAGCTTTCTTT

clone_size: NA
j_call: TRBJ2-1
v_call: TRBV18
d_call: TRBD2
cdr3_aa: CASSPFGGDEQFF
cdr3_nt: TGTGCCAGCTCACCCTTCGGGGGGGATGAGCAGTTCTTC

clone_size: few
j_call: TRBJ2-3
v_call: TRBV4-2
d_call: TRBD2
cdr3_aa: CASSPHGGGLAGGTTDTQYF
cdr3_nt: TGTGCCAGCAGCCCTCATGGCGGGGGACTAGCGGGGGGGACCACAGATACGCAGTATTTT

clone_size: few
j_call: TRBJ2-3
v_call: TRBV6-1
d_call: NA
cdr3_aa: CASSWGRTATDTQYF
cdr3_nt: TGTGCCAGCTCCTGGGGGAGGACAGCCACAGATACGCAGTATTTT

clone_size: few
j_call: TRBJ2-5
v_call: TRBV5-1
d_call: NA
cdr3_aa: CASSSPGTPDGETQYF
cdr3_nt: TGCGCCAGCAGCTCCCCCGGGACCCCTGATGGGGAGACCCAGTACTTC

clone_size: many
j_call: TRBJ2-3
v_call: TRBV5-1
d_call: TRBD2
cdr3_aa: CASSFLPAGVDTQYF
cdr3_nt: TGCGCCAGCAGCTTTCTACCAGCGGGGGTAGATACGCAGTATTTT

clone_size: many
j_call: TRBJ2-3
v_call: TRBV7-9
d_call: NA
cdr3_aa: CASSSSGTDTQYF
cdr3_nt: TGTGCCAGCAGCTCCTCGGGTACAGATACGCAGTATTTT

clone_size: NA
j_call: TRBJ1-2
v_call: TRBV12-3/TRBV12-4
d_call: NA
cdr3_aa: CASSLNSLGYTF
cdr3_nt: TGTGCCAGCAGTTTAAACTCCCTGGGCTACACCTTC

clone_size: NA
j_call: TRBJ2-5
v_call: TRBV29-1
d_call: TRBD2
cdr3_aa: CSASRTSQETQYF
cdr3_nt: TGCAGCGCCTCCCGGACTAGCCAAGAGACCCAGTACTTC

clone_size: few
j_call: TRBJ2-2
v_call: TRBV5-1
d_call: TRBD1
cdr3_aa: CASSLLGQGAGELFF
cdr3_nt: TGCGCCAGCAGCTTGCTGGGACAGGGGGCCGGGGAGCTGTTTTTT

clone_size: NA
j_call: TRBJ1-6
v_call: TRBV6-5
d_call: NA
cdr3_aa: CASSYGLQNYNSPLHF
cdr3_nt: TGTGCCAGCAGTTACGGTTTGCAAAACTATAATTCACCCCTCCACTTT

clone_size: many
j_call: TRBJ1-4
v_call: TRBV29-1
d_call: NA
cdr3_aa: CSVAPAGANEKLFF
cdr3_nt: TGCAGCGTCGCCCCAGCGGGTGCTAATGAAAAACTGTTTTTT

clone_size: few
j_call: TRBJ1-1
v_call: TRBV25-1
d_call: NA
cdr3_aa: CASSELGEAFF
cdr3_nt: TGTGCCAGCAGTGAATTGGGTGAAGCTTTCTTT

clone_size: many
j_call: TRBJ1-5
v_call: TRBV28
d_call: NA
cdr3_aa: CASRQGEEPQHF
cdr3_nt: TGTGCCAGCAGACAGGGTGAAGAGCCCCAGCATTTT